Listed here are 15 T cell receptor beta chains from one sample, sequenced in a study of control samples from healthy donors and cancer patients. TCRdb's copy holds only in-frame clones and misses some; the assay was immunoSEQ multiplex PCR. The repertoire holds roughly 120,000 clones, with 85% to 90% as singletons. The sample was PBMCs. Every receptor here comes from a woman in her sixties with lung cancer.

The chain combines TRBV4-3 with TRBJ2-5, with TRBD2 as a possible D gene (7 bases). CDR1 and CDR2 from the germline V gene are LGHNA and YSLEER. The CDR3 runs 16 residues. V lost 3 bases to trimming and J lost 3 bases, with 17 bases between them. CDR3 in amino acids: CASSQNPGGQKETQYF. CDR3 bases: TGCGCCAGCAGCCAGAACCCCGGGGGGCAAAAAGAGACCCAGTACTTC.

The V call is TRBV7-2, the J call TRBJ2-1, with D unresolved. The CDR3 is 14 amino acids. Trimming pared 0 bases from V and 6 bases from J, leaving 9 bases between. Germline-derived CDR1 and CDR2 are SGHTA and FQGNSA. CDR3 nucleotides: TGTGCCAGCAGCTTAGCTGGACGGGTCAATGAGCAGTTCTTC. Its translation is CASSLAGRVNEQFF. The variable domain in full, with the rest retrieved from reference TRBV7-2 and TRBJ2-1, is GAGVSQSPSNKVTEKGKDVELRCDPISGHTALYWYRQSLGQGLEFLIYFQGNSAPDKSGLPSDRFSAERTGGSVSTLTIQRTQQEDSAVYLCASSLAGRVNEQFFGPGTRLTVL.

The chain employs TRBV29-1 and TRBJ1-2; D remains unclear. Germline V CDR1 and CDR2: SQVTM, ANQGSEA. Trimming shortened V by 0 bases and J by 7 bases, and 15 bases separated the two germline ends. This CDR3 is 14 amino acids long. The CDR3 DNA follows: TGCAGCGTTGAAGAGGCGCCGGTTCGCGGTGGCTACACCTTC. Its protein is CSVEEAPVRGGYTF.

This sequence joins TRBV30 and TRBJ1-1; a possible D gene is TRBD1 (5 bases). The CDR3 has 12 amino acids. V gave up 0 bases and J gave up 6 bases, with 8 bases separating them. CDR1 is GTSNPN and CDR2 is SVGIG in the germline V gene (reference sequence). CDR3 region: CAWSVVGPEAFF. The DNA for the CDR3 is TGTGCCTGGAGTGTGGTGGGGCCTGAAGCTTTCTTT.

The rearrangement uses TRBV6-4 and TRBJ1-1; D is ambiguous. The CDR3 runs to 13 residues. The germline V gene has CDR1 MRHNA and CDR2 SNTAGT. Trimming took off 10 bases at V and 3 bases at J, with 15 bases between the two ends. The CDR3 region has the DNA TGTGCCACCCGTGGGGAGATGGACACTGAAGCTTTCTTT. Translating gives CATRGEMDTEAFF.

This chain uses TRBV29-1 with TRBJ1-4; D ambiguous. Germline V lookup: CDR1 SQVTM, CDR2 ANQGSEA. The CDR3 runs to 13 residues. V was pared by 7 bases and J by 5 bases, with 14 bases between. In DNA form, the CDR3 reads TGCAGCGCCATACAACCGGAGAATGAAAAACTGTTTTTT. Its translation: CSAIQPENEKLFF.

The rearrangement links TRBV12-3 or TRBV12-4 to TRBJ2-5; 7 positions match TRBD1. V trimming: 3 bases; J trimming: 8 bases; junction bases outside the gene matches: 6. There are 13 residues in the CDR3. CDR3 nucleotide sequence: TGTGCCAGCAGTTTCCGGGACAGTCAAACCCAGTACTTC. Translation: CASSFRDSQTQYF.

CDR3 coding DNA: TGTGCCAAAAGGACAGGGAACGATTCGTCTTGGGAACGATTATACGAGCAGTACTTC. It translates to CAKRTGNDSSWERLYEQYF. V is TRBV5-6 and J is TRBJ2-7; 8 bases agree with TRBD1. This CDR3 region has 19 residues. The trim removed 9 bases at V and 4 bases at J, leaving 27 bases unmatched. CDR1 SGHDT and CDR2 YYEEEE come from the germline V gene.

This chain connects TRBV20-1 to TRBJ1-2; maybe TRBD1 (6 bases). Per germline, CDR1 DFQATT and CDR2 SNEGSKA (reference sequence). This CDR3 is 13 amino acids long. The V end lost 3 bases, the J end lost 5 bases, and 13 bases lay between the germline ends. In DNA, the CDR3 is TGCAGTGCTAGTCAAGGCAGGGGTTATGGCTACACCTTC. Encoded protein: CSASQGRGYGYTF.

The sample holds one count of this clone. The V gene is TRBV4-2, the J gene TRBJ1-1; 11 bases fit TRBD1. The germline CDR1 and CDR2 sequences are LGHNA and YNFKEQ. The CDR3 runs to 18 residues. J was trimmed by 1 base and V by 3 bases; bases with no gene match: 10. The CDR3 here is CASSQHSGTGGRNTEAFF. CDR3 DNA: TGTGCCAGCAGCCAGCATTCCGGGACAGGGGGGCGGAACACTGAAGCTTTCTTT.

The chain couples TRBV27 to TRBJ1-5; D might be TRBD1 (6 bases). V was shortened by 6 bases and J by 2 bases, with 14 bases between the two germline ends. Germline CDR1 reads MNHEY; CDR2 reads SMNVEV (reference sequence). CDR3 length equals 15 residues. CDR3 loop: CASRTEYRGNQPQHF. Here the CDR3 DNA reads TGTGCCAGCAGGACTGAATACAGGGGCAATCAGCCCCAGCATTTT.

This clone was seen a handful of times. The chain uses TRBV24-1 and TRBJ2-2; maybe TRBD1 (6 bases). V lost 6 bases, J lost 2 bases, and 9 bases lay in between. Germline CDR1 is KGHDR and CDR2 is SFDVKD. The CDR3 extends over 14 amino acids. CDR3 amino acids: CATSQGLNTGELFF. The CDR3 DNA sequence: TGTGCCACCAGTCAGGGGCTTAACACCGGGGAGCTGTTTTTT.

The chain employs TRBV5-1 and TRBJ1-2, with a possible D match to TRBD1 (5 bases). The CDR3 runs to 15 residues. CDR1 and CDR2 (germline): SGHRS, YFSETQ. The V gene lost 0 bases and the J gene lost 2 bases, with 11 bases spanning the gap. The CDR3: CASSLAAGLNYGYTF. The CDR3 nucleotides read TGCGCCAGCAGCTTGGCCGCGGGACTCAACTATGGCTACACCTTC.

This sequence joins TRBV12-3 or TRBV12-4 and TRBJ2-7; the D is unclear. V lost 5 bases and J lost 0, with 5 bases in between. The CDR3 sequence is 12 residues long. CDR3 loop: CASSRFSYEQYF. CDR3 sequence (DNA): TGTGCCAGCAGTAGGTTCTCCTACGAGCAGTACTTC.

The chain recombines TRBV5-4 with TRBJ2-1; 10 bases align to TRBD1. Germline loops: CDR1 SGHNT, CDR2 YYREEE (reference sequence). After removal of 3 bases from V and 8 bases from J, the junction contained 5 bases not matched to a gene. This CDR3 is 14 amino acids long. CDR3 loop: CASSSGTGVYEQFF. In nucleotides, the CDR3 is TGTGCCAGCAGCTCCGGGACAGGGGTATATGAGCAGTTCTTC.